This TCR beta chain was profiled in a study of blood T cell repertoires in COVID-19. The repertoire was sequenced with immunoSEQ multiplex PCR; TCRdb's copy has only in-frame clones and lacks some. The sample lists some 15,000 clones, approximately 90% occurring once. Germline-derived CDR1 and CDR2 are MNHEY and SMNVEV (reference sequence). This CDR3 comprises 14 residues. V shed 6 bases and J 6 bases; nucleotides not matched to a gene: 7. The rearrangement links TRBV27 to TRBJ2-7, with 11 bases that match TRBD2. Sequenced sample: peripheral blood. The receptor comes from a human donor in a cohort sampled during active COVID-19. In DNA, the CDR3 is TGTGCCAGCAGCAGCCTAGCGGGGGGTGGCGAGCAGTACTTC. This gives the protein CASSSLAGGGEQYF.